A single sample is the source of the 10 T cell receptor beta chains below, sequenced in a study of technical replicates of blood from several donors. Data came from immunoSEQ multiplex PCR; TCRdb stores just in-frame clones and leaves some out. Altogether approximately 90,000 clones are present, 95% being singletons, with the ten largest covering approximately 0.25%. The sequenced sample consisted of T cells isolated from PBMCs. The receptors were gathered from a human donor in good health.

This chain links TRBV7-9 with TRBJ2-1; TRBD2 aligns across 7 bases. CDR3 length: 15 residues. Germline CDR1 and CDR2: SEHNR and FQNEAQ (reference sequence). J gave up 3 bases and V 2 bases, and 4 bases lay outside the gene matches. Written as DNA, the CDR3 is TGTGCCAGCAGCTTAAACAGCGGGATCTACAATGAGCAGTTCTTC. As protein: CASSLNSGIYNEQFF.

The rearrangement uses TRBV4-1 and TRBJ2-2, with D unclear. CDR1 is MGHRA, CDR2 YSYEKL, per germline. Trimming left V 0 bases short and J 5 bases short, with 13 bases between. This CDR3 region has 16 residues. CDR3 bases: TGCGCCAGCAGCCAAGACCCAGGCTGGATAACCGGGGAGCTGTTTTTT. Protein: CASSQDPGWITGELFF.

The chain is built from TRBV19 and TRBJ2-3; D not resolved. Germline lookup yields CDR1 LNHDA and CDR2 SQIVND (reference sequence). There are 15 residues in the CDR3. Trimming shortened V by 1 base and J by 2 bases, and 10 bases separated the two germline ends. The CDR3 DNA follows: TGTGCCAGTAGTATAGTGCACAGCTACACAGATACGCAGTATTTT. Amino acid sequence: CASSIVHSYTDTQYF.

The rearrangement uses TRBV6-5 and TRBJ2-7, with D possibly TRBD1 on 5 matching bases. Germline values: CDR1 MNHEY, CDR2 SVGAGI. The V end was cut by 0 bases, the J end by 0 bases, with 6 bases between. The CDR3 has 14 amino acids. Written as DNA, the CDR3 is TGTGCCAGCAGTTACTCAGGGGCCTCCTACGAGCAGTACTTC. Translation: CASSYSGASYEQYF.

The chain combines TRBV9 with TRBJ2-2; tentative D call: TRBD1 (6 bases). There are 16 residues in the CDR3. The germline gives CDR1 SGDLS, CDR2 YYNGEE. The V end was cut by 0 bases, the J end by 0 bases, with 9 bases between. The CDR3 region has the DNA TGTGCCAGCAGCGTAGGTGGGGGCCCGAACACCGGGGAGCTGTTTTTT. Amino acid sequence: CASSVGGGPNTGELFF.

CDR3 amino acids: CASSYSPGSSYNEQFF. In DNA form, the CDR3 reads TGTGCCAGCAGTTACTCTCCGGGGAGCTCCTACAATGAGCAGTTCTTC. This chain joins TRBV6-5 and TRBJ2-1; D might be TRBD2 (5 bases). Germline V gene data show CDR1 as MNHEY and CDR2 as SVGAGI. The CDR3 covers 16 residues. V lost 0 bases to trimming and J lost 0 bases, with 9 bases between them.

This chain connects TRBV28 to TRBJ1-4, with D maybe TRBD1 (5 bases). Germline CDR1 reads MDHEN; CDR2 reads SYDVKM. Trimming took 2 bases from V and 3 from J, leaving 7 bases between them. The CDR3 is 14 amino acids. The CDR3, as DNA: TGTGCCAGCAGTTTAGGGGGGGCTAATGAAAAACTGTTTTTT. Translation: CASSLGGANEKLFF.

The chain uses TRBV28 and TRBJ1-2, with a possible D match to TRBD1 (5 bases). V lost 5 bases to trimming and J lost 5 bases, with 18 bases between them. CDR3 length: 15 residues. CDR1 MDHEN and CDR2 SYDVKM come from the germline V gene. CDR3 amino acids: CASSMSRGIGYGYTF. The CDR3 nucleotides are TGTGCCAGCAGTATGTCCCGGGGGATCGGGTATGGCTACACCTTC.

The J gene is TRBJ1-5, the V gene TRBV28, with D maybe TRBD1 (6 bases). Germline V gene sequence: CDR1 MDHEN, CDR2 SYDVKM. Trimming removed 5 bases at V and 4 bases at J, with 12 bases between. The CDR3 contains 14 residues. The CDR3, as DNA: TGTGCCAGCAGTGAGGGACACCTTAATCAGCCCCAGCATTTT. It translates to CASSEGHLNQPQHF.

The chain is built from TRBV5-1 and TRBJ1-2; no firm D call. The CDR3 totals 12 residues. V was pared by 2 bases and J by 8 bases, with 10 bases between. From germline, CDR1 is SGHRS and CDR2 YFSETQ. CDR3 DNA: TGCGCCAGCAGCTTCGCTAACGGGGGCTACACCTTC. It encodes CASSFANGGYTF.